The entry below describes one TCR beta chain. No antigen is known for it. No base qualities exist here, and no much larger clone lies one base off it. The immunoSEQ assay at survey resolution was applied to genomic DNA for sequencing of TCRbeta rearrangements. The original methods were these. In the TCR sequencing data, the lowest productive clonotype frequency that could be detected was 2.59 x 10-5. Analyses included only productive TCRbeta rearrangements, meaning complete and in-frame sequences. Clonality for each sample was calculated as Simpson clonality in the immunoSEQ Analyzer version 3.0. Clones were binned by frequency as very rare, small, medium, large (1-20%) or hyperexpanded (>20%). Generation probabilities were estimated with OLGA 1.2.3, V-gene circos plots were generated with VDJtools, specificities were searched for in VDJdb, and CDR3 motifs were identified with GLIPH. As stored in TCRdb, this immuneACCESS dataset retains in-frame rearrangements with V and J assigned. A fraction of the clones does not appear; measured against another copy, unresolved V genes explain less than half of the discrepancy, and the remainder lacks a known reason. That table furnishes V, J and clone size, whereas the DNA furnished D and trimming. The sample yields around 30,000 clones; about three quarters were counted once. The top ten hold about 1% of the sample.

Buffy coats from around 37 blood donors, supplied by the Finnish Red Cross blood service, were used as healthy controls. All TCR-sequenced material derived from peripheral blood: patient blood samples and healthy donor buffy coats. Ficoll-Hypaque gradient centrifugation was used to isolate peripheral blood mononuclear cells. CD4+ cells were magnetically purified from the buffy coats of healthy controls. The Gentra Puregene Cell and Tissue kit was used to extract genomic DNA, and a Qubit 2.0 fluorometer was used to measure the amount of genomic DNA. The CDR3 spans 13 residues, from the cysteine through the phenylalanine. Just CDR3 DNA is preserved here, 39 bases in frame from base 1. CDR1 and CDR2, looked up from the germline V gene (reference sequence), are MNHEY and SMNVEV. Relative to germline, V is 4 bases shorter and J is 3 bases shorter, with 9 bases between their ends. The sample belongs to a study of STAT5B mutations in CD4+ large granular lymphocyte leukemia (dated by TCRdb to between 2021 and 2023). About the full investigation: Among the healthy controls, the CDR3 'QG' motif was associated with a particular HLA allele. The TCRbeta repertoires of CD4+ T-cell large granular lymphocyte leukemia patients were compared with the TCRbeta repertoires of healthy blood donors. Flow cytometry performed on FACSCanto II or FACSVerse showed that the purified fractions had more than 95% purity among lymphocytes.

Summary of the overall study and its limitations: TRBV06-family usage was enriched among the top patient clones (8/27) compared with healthy controls (2/35). Greater clonality appeared to be present in CD4-sorted patient repertoires than in healthy CD4+ repertoires, and the difference was retained after the putative leukemic clones were removed. The data were not HLA-matched, and the higher clonality in CD4+ T-LGLL than in CD8+ T-LGLL could be due to the relatively small sample size. Main leukemic clonotypes were private to each patient, although roughly 26% appeared at low frequency in other patients' non-leukemic repertoires.

The sequencing sample was made of CD4+ T cells from blood buffy coats. The sequence joins TRBV27 to TRBJ1-2, with TRBD1 tentatively as D gene (6 bases match). The source is a human donor in good health. The DNA is TGTGCCAGCAGTTCGACAGGAGACTATGGCTACACCTTC. Translation gives CASSSTGDYGYTF.